This TCR beta chain was sequenced in a study of blood T cells in healthy people across ages. A second PCR of 7 to 11 cycles used a sample-barcoded 5' primer and a J-beta primer mix. One entry per CDR3 protein, called by TCRdb with MiXCR from the 5' RACE reads. The table has roughly 1,000,000 distinct CDR3 sequences, about 25% seen once. Whole-study results and caveats: The fall in TCR beta diversity per million T cells was roughly linear with age.

With 5 bases removed from V and 7 bases from J, the gap between germline ends came to 16 bases. The CDR3 is 14 amino acids. Germline V gene data show CDR1 as SGHRS and CDR2 as YFSETQ. This clonotype was counted a few times. The antigen is not known. Another study also made use of these data, one on T cells of mothers and their children.

This receptor was identified in a girl aged 2-9 years in good health. The V call is TRBV5-1, the J call TRBJ2-4; maybe TRBD2 (5 bases). The sample taken for sequencing was blood. This chain's CDR3 is CASSQVQRANIQYF. CDR3 DNA: TGCGCCAGCAGTCAGGTCCAGAGGGCGAACATTCAGTACTTC.